This T cell receptor beta chain came from a study of blood T cell repertoires in COVID-19. Study details: The United States, Italy and Spain supplied acute and convalescent COVID-19 samples. Nucleic acid was either cDNA or gDNA, and it came from T cells, B-cell-depleted T cells, or PBMCs.

Study processing details: Nucleated cell number was recorded as an estimate derived from reference gene primer amplification. Repertoires were generated with immunoSEQ multiplex PCR, while TCRdb's copy carries only in-frame clones and drops some. V and J calls and clone size come straight from that table; D and trimming were deduced from the DNA. The sample carries 110,000 to 150,000 clones, more than 65% recorded once. V lost 4 bases, J lost 5 bases, and 11 bases stayed unmatched. Looked up from germline, CDR1 is SEHNR and CDR2 is FQNEAQ (reference sequence). The CDR3 covers 16 residues. This TCR derives from a human donor in a cohort sampled during active COVID-19. Specimen: peripheral blood. The chain joins TRBV7-9 to TRBJ2-5; TRBD1 agrees at 9 bases. The CDR3 spells CASSSDRGDVEETQYF. The CDR3, as DNA: TGTGCCAGCAGCTCGGACAGGGGCGACGTGGAGGAGACCCAGTACTTC.